This TCR beta chain comes out of a study of cytomegalovirus exposure and HLA in healthy donors. Study-wide context: It was reported in a later analysis that the approximately 120 validation repertoires used the same platform as the 650 to 800 first-cohort repertoires. Overall study findings and caveats: The authors listed approximately 160 TCR beta chains as cytomegalovirus-associated. Under in vitro conditions, a few CMV-associated chains were confirmed as specific for CMV antigens. Most TCR sequences showed up rarely, but some public TCRs showed up in many donors.

V shed 8 bases and J shed 2 bases, with 16 bases lying between them. The CDR3 is made up of 13 amino acids. The germline V gene has CDR1 SQVTM and CDR2 ANQGSEA. For this clone: The antigen is undetermined.

TCRdb's table, derived via immunoSEQ multiplex PCR, lists solely in-frame clones and lacks some. The repertoire consists of under 250,000 clones, with roughly 83% occurring once and the leading ten covering 4.5% to 6%. Sequencing was done on a sample of PBMCs. J is TRBJ2-7 and V is TRBV29-1; D might be TRBD2 (5 bases). The receptor was derived from a woman younger than 30 in good health and CMV-seronegative. CDR3 sequence (DNA): TGCAGCACCCTGCGGGCAGACACCTACGAGCAGTACTTC. Amino acid sequence: CSTLRADTYEQYF.